This T cell receptor beta chain was obtained from a study of monozygotic twins with inflammatory bowel disease. The study, taken as a whole, reports: The analysis failed to separate different T cell subtypes.

The RNA usage for each TCR library was 3500 ng of total RNA. From the 5' RACE reads, TCRdb lists one entry per CDR3 protein and no DNA. The sample has about 350,000 distinct CDR3 sequences. To note about this clonotype: What it binds is not known.

The CDR3 is 15 amino acids. Germline V gene lookup returns CDR1 MDHEN and CDR2 SYDVKM. This receptor was obtained from a human donor with ulcerative colitis or Crohn's disease, or a healthy co-twin of an affected twin (not recorded which). This chain connects TRBV28 to TRBJ2-7; TCRdb's D call, TRBD1, is unchecked because there is no DNA. The sequenced sample consisted of blood. CDR3 sequence: CATISRVDSTYEQYF.